A single sample gave rise to the 11 T cell receptor beta chains below, sequenced in a study of tumor-infiltrating lymphocytes in primary liver carcinoma. Without any cell sorting, roughly 20-32 mg of bulk tissue yielded co-extracted RNA and DNA. Making TCR beta cDNA involved approximately 480 ng total RNA and a constant-region primer. Three-round nested multiplex PCR performed with slightly modified ARM-PCR produced the TCR beta libraries. Two initial PCR rounds of around 9 cycles each paired TRBV1-TRBV30 forward primers with a C-beta reverse primer. MiXCR was run by TCRdb on the multiplex PCR reads, yielding one entry per CDR3 protein. This table holds 100,000 or so distinct CDR3 sequences, roughly 80% found once. Sequenced material: liver tumor tissue from sampling region 3. Indicated subset: tumor region T3, left-lateral pole. All receptors derive from a man aged 40-50 years with primary liver carcinoma and hepatitis B virus infection.

Of note for this clonotype: One end of the junction fails to match germline, which may point to a read error. As DNA, the CDR3 is TGCAGCGTAGGGACTAGCGCGGCGAAGACCGGGGAGGTGTTTTTT. Amino acids: CSVGTSAAKTGEVFF. The rearrangement uses TRBV29-1 and TRBJ2-2; 10 nucleotides match TRBD2. The CDR3 runs to 15 residues. Germline lookup yields CDR1 SQVTM and CDR2 ANQGSEA.

On this clonotype: A read error may account for a junction end that differs from germline. The chain is built from TRBV4-2 and TRBJ2-6; TRBD1 or TRBD2 may be the D gene (5 bases each). The germline gives CDR1 LGHNA, CDR2 YNFKEQ. CDR3 size: 15 residues. The CDR3 sequence is CASRPERAGAKVLTF. The CDR3 DNA is TGTGCCAGCAGACCCGAGAGGGCTGGGGCCAAGGTCCTGACTTTC.

This chain connects TRBV29-1 to TRBJ1-1; D is ambiguous. Trimming removed 7 bases from V and 5 bases from J, with 17 bases in between. The CDR3 runs to 13 residues. Germline-derived CDR1 and CDR2 are SQVTM and ANQGSEA. The CDR3 here is CSAQEGARTEAFF. In DNA form, the CDR3 reads TGCAGCGCCCAAGAGGGAGCGAGAACTGAAGCTTTCTTT.

This clonotype was picked up many times. Compared with germline, one end of the junction differs, possibly owing to a read error. This chain's CDR3 is CASSLGGDQPQRF. CDR3 nucleotides: TGTGCCAGCAGCTTAGGGGGCGATCAGCCCCAGCGTTTT. This chain uses TRBV11-2 with TRBJ1-5; TRBD1 might be the D (5 bases). The CDR3 spans 13 residues. Germline loops: CDR1 SGHAT, CDR2 FQNNGV.

As to this clonotype: At one end, the junction sequence differs from germline, possibly due to a read error. The J gene is TRBJ2-7, the V gene TRBV6-2 or TRBV6-3, with D perhaps assigned TRBD1 or TRBD2 (5 bases each). Germline V lookup: CDR1 MNHEY, CDR2 SVGEGT. The CDR3 is made up of 14 amino acids. The DNA for the CDR3 is TGTGGCAGCACCCAACGCGGACTCAGGGTCGAGCAGTACTTC. It yields the protein CGSTQRGLRVEQYF.

In the case of this clonotype: A read error may account for a junction end that differs from germline. The chain employs TRBV7-8 and TRBJ2-5; TRBD1 matches at 8 bases. Germline V CDR1 and CDR2: SGHVS, FQNEAQ. The CDR3 spans 14 residues. The CDR3 region is CASSRDRRIETQYF. In DNA, the CDR3 is TGTGCCAGCAGCAGGGACAGGAGGATTGAGACCCAATACTTC.

The chain has TRBV6-6 and TRBJ1-2; no reliable D call. Trimming removed 5 bases at V and 13 bases at J, with 23 bases between. The CDR3 covers 14 residues. The germline gives CDR1 MNHNY, CDR2 SVGAGI (reference sequence). The CDR3 sequence is CASSPRKRTIDFTF. DNA for the CDR3: TGTGCCAGCAGTCCAAGGAAGCGGACGATCGACTTCACCTTC.

A word on this clonotype: At one boundary the junction diverges from the germline segment, which might be a read error. The CDR3 DNA is TGTGTCAGCAGCCGCTCCTACGGGCAGTACTTC. It encodes CVSSRSYGQYF. The chain is built from TRBV13 and TRBJ2-7; D gene ambiguous. The V gene's germline CDR1 is PRHDT and CDR2 FYEKMQ (reference sequence). The CDR3 runs 11 residues.

Points on this clonotype: Because it lacks the conserved phenylalanine or tryptophan at the end, this CDR3 is likely a read error. The rearrangement joins TRBV12-3 or TRBV12-4 to TRBJ2-3, with D perhaps TRBD2 (5 bases). This CDR3 is 15 amino acids long. The CDR3 bases are TGTGCCAGGAGTTCCGACTGGACTGTTGGGGATACGCAGTATGTT. This sequence encodes CARSSDWTVGDTQYV.

Comments on this clonotype: A much more abundant neighbour one base away suggests this may be a read error. The chain combines TRBV10-2 with TRBJ2-1, with 11 bases lining up with TRBD2. CDR3 length equals 15 residues. Looked up from germline, CDR1 is WSHSY and CDR2 is SAAADI. This CDR3 is CACSEVLAGDPEQFF. CDR3 sequence (DNA): TGCGCCTGCAGTGAGGTACTAGCGGGAGATCCTGAGCAGTTCTTC.

Comments on this clonotype: The final CDR3 position lacks the conserved phenylalanine or tryptophan, pointing to a likely read error. The chain has TRBV6-1 and TRBJ1-2; D perhaps matches TRBD1 (5 bases). Germline V gene lookup returns CDR1 MNHNS and CDR2 SASEGT. This CDR3 region has 13 residues. Trimming removed 4 bases at V and 6 bases at J, with 12 bases between. The CDR3 region has the DNA TGTGCCAGCAGTGTCAGGGTTAGGGATGGCTACACCATC. Translation: CASSVRVRDGYTI.